Below are 23 T cell receptor beta chains sequenced from a single sample in a study of cytomegalovirus exposure and HLA in healthy donors. The PCR was carried out with 60 Vbeta primers and 13 Jbeta primers. Generated by immunoSEQ multiplex PCR, the TCRdb table keeps only in-frame clones and is missing some. The sample shows some 170,000 clones, roughly 80% of them seen only once. Specimen: PBMCs. These receptors all come from a man younger than 40 in good health and CMV-seronegative.

The chain is built from TRBV5-4 and TRBJ2-1; a weak D match, TRBD1 (5 bases). This CDR3 contains 15 residues. V lost 2 bases to trimming and J lost 8 bases, with 17 bases between them. CDR1 is SGHNT, CDR2 YYREEE, per germline (reference sequence). Written as DNA, the CDR3 is TGTGCCAGCAGCTTATCGCTAAGGGGCCCAGATGAGCAGTTCTTC. Its protein is CASSLSLRGPDEQFF. The full variable domain, completed using reference TRBV5-4 and TRBJ2-1, is ETGVTQSPTHLIKTRGQQVTLRCSSQSGHNTVSWYQQALGQGPQFIFQYYREEENGRGNFPPRFSGLQFPNYSSELNVNALELDDSALYLCASSLSLRGPDEQFFGPGTRLTVL.

V and J are TRBV5-4 and TRBJ2-7; 8 nucleotides match TRBD1. CDR3 length equals 14 residues. Per germline, CDR1 SGHNT and CDR2 YYREEE (reference sequence). Unmatched junction bases numbered 2, after V lost 0 bases and J lost 3 bases. The CDR3: CASSLGTGYYEQYF. CDR3 DNA: TGTGCCAGCAGCTTGGGGACAGGGTACTACGAGCAGTACTTC.

The chain has TRBV7-3 and TRBJ2-5; tentatively, D is TRBD1 (6 bases). Germline V gene data show CDR1 as SGHTA and CDR2 as FQGTGA. The CDR3 length is 14 residues. Trimming took 1 base from V and 5 from J, leaving 11 bases between them. The CDR3 protein is CASSLKGQGETQYF. CDR3 coding DNA: TGTGCCAGCAGCTTAAAAGGCCAGGGGGAGACCCAGTACTTC.

The V and J genes are TRBV9 and TRBJ1-3; 7 bases are shared with TRBD1. The germline V gene encodes CDR1 SGDLS and CDR2 YYNGEE. The CDR3 loop spans 14 amino acids. V shed 3 bases and J 2 bases; nucleotides not matched to a gene: 2. CDR3 in amino acids: CASSAGTAGNTIYF. In nucleotides, the CDR3 is TGTGCCAGCAGCGCTGGGACAGCTGGAAACACCATATATTTT.

The count of this clone is one. The rearrangement uses TRBV15 and TRBJ1-4; 10 nucleotides line up with TRBD1. CDR1 is LNHNV, CDR2 YYDKDF, per germline (reference sequence). This CDR3 spans 17 amino acids. J gave up 7 bases and V 0 bases, and 8 bases lay outside the gene matches. The CDR3 DNA reads as TGTGCCACCAGCAGAGACGGGACAGGGGTAGGGAGTGAAAAACTGTTTTTT. This translates into CATSRDGTGVGSEKLFF.

The chain carries TRBV28 and TRBJ1-4; D not resolved. The CDR3 contains 15 residues. The germline V gene encodes CDR1 MDHEN and CDR2 SYDVKM. Trimming stripped 4 bases from V and 0 bases from J, with 9 bases between. CDR3 sequence (DNA): TGTGCCAGCAGTTCTCGGGAGACAACTAATGAAAAACTGTTTTTT. Translation gives CASSSRETTNEKLFF. Combining the CDR3 with reference TRBV28 and TRBJ1-4 gives the whole variable domain DVKVTQSSRYLVKRTGEKVFLECVQDMDHENMFWYRQDPGLGLRLIYFSYDVKMKEKGDIPEGYSVSREKKERFSLILESASTNQTSMYLCASSSRETTNEKLFFGSGTQLSVL.

The V call is TRBV19, the J call TRBJ2-5, with D possibly being TRBD1 (6 bases). TRBJ2-7 matches the DNA end more closely, so the J call is doubtful. This CDR3 has 13 residues. In germline, CDR1 is LNHDA, CDR2 SQIVND (reference sequence). CDR3 protein: CASSPDRTYEQYF. CDR3 sequence (DNA): TGTGCCAGTAGTCCAGACAGGACCTACGAGCAGTACTTC.

V and J are TRBV27 and TRBJ1-4; D remains ambiguous. Germline V gene data show CDR1 as MNHEY and CDR2 as SMNVEV (reference sequence). Trimming left V 3 bases short and J 5 bases short, with 7 bases between. The CDR3 sequence is 13 residues long. CDR3 coding DNA: TGTGCCAGCAGTTTCGGAGTGAATGAAAAACTGTTTTTT. Translating it yields CASSFGVNEKLFF.

The chain combines TRBV7-8 with TRBJ2-3; D is perhaps TRBD2 (5 bases). Germline V lookup: CDR1 SGHVS, CDR2 FQNEAQ. This CDR3 is 16 amino acids long. V gave up 5 bases and J gave up 1 base, with 16 bases separating them. The CDR3 spells CASSPGLTKGTDTQYF. CDR3 DNA: TGTGCCAGCAGCCCTGGACTTACTAAGGGCACAGATACGCAGTATTTT.

This clone was observed a single time. This sequence joins TRBV10-2 and TRBJ2-1; TRBD2 matches 10 bases. This CDR3 spans 13 amino acids. CDR1 is WSHSY, CDR2 SAAADI, per germline. V lost 9 bases to trimming and J lost 3 bases; unmatched junction nucleotides: 2. DNA of the CDR3: TGCGCCAGTTCTAGCGGGAGCTACAATGAGCAGTTCTTC. This encodes CASSSGSYNEQFF.

V and J are TRBV2 and TRBJ2-2; D ambiguous. Trimming removed 3 bases at V and 1 base at J, with 9 bases between. CDR1 is SNHLY and CDR2 is FYNNEI in the germline V gene. The CDR3 has 15 amino acids. CDR3 DNA sequence: TGTGCCAGCAGTGACCCCTTCTGGAACACCGGGGAGCTGTTTTTT. Translation: CASSDPFWNTGELFF.

The chain employs TRBV9 and TRBJ2-1; maybe TRBD2 (5 bases). With 4 bases removed from V and 12 bases from J, the gap between germline ends came to 11 bases. This CDR3 has 11 amino acids. Germline V gene lookup returns CDR1 SGDLS and CDR2 YYNGEE. Here the CDR3 reads CASSSSGGQFF. In nucleotides, the CDR3 is TGTGCCAGCAGCAGCAGCGGAGGGCAGTTCTTC.

The chain has TRBV28 and TRBJ1-2; D is uncertain. V lost 7 bases to trimming and J lost 4 bases, with 22 bases between them. The length of the CDR3 is 16 residues. From germline, CDR1 is MDHEN and CDR2 SYDVKM. CDR3 sequence: CASNPSGGGDIYGYTF. CDR3 nucleotides: TGTGCCAGCAACCCATCCGGAGGCGGGGATATCTATGGCTACACCTTC.

The gene calls are TRBV6-5 and TRBJ1-2, with 7 bases fitting TRBD1. This CDR3 has 15 residues. Trimming at V came to 6 bases and at J to 4 bases, leaving 11 bases not matched to a gene. CDR1 is MNHEY, CDR2 SVGAGI, per germline. The CDR3 is CASRVLSGQIYGYTF. The CDR3 DNA follows: TGTGCCAGCAGGGTTTTGTCGGGACAGATCTATGGCTACACCTTC.

V is TRBV7-9 and J is TRBJ1-3; D not resolved. CDR1 and CDR2 from the germline V gene are SEHNR and FQNEAQ (reference sequence). CDR3 length equals 15 residues. V was pared by 1 base and J by 0 bases, with 7 bases between. In DNA form, the CDR3 reads TGTGCCAGCAGCTTAGGCGGATTCTCTGGAAACACCATATATTTT. This sequence encodes CASSLGGFSGNTIYF.

The table lists this clone with a few counts. The chain is built from TRBV9 and TRBJ2-1; 9 nucleotides match TRBD2. Germline-derived CDR1 and CDR2 are SGDLS and YYNGEE. The CDR3 totals 14 residues. Trimming took 0 bases from V and 7 from J; bases not matched to a gene: 2. Here the CDR3 reads CASSVALAGNEQFF. The CDR3 DNA reads as TGTGCCAGCAGCGTAGCCCTAGCGGGAAATGAGCAGTTCTTC.

This rearrangement joins TRBV6-1 to TRBJ1-1; 8 bases fit TRBD1. The V segment lost 6 bases and the J segment 6 bases; nucleotides outside the gene matches: 3. There are 12 residues in the CDR3. The germline CDR1 and CDR2 sequences are MNHNS and SASEGT. CDR3 coding DNA: TGTGCCAGCAGATTGACAGGGGCTGAAGCTTTCTTT. As protein: CASRLTGAEAFF.

The count of this clone is one. This sequence joins TRBV7-2 and TRBJ1-1, with TRBD1 as a possible D gene (5 bases). The V gene's germline CDR1 is SGHTA and CDR2 FQGNSA. V lost 2 bases to trimming and J lost 2 bases, with 12 bases between them. This CDR3 is built from 15 residues. Here the CDR3 DNA reads TGTGCCAGCAGCTTAAGGTTCAGGGATAACACTGAAGCTTTCTTT. This codes for CASSLRFRDNTEAFF.

The rearrangement uses TRBV9 and TRBJ1-3; no definite D call. The CDR3 totals 16 residues. Germline lookup yields CDR1 SGDLS and CDR2 YYNGEE. V lost 3 bases, J lost 0 bases, and 13 bases lay in between. The DNA for the CDR3 is TGTGCCAGCAGCGCAGTCCAGGCGCTCTCTGGAAACACCATATATTTT. Protein: CASSAVQALSGNTIYF.

The DNA of the CDR3 is TGTGCCAGCAGCTTAACCAGTTACAGGGGTCTTCAGTCTAGCACAGATACGCAGTATTTT. It encodes CASSLTSYRGLQSSTDTQYF. This chain joins TRBV7-3 and TRBJ2-3; TRBD1 aligns across 7 bases. J was trimmed by 0 bases and V by 0 bases; bases with no gene match: 15. Germline lookup yields CDR1 SGHTA and CDR2 FQGTGA. The CDR3 is made up of 20 amino acids.

The chain carries TRBV2 and TRBJ1-5; perhaps TRBD1 as D (6 bases). The CDR3 loop spans 14 amino acids. Germline V CDR1 and CDR2: SNHLY, FYNNEI. Trimming cost V 6 bases and J 4 bases, with 13 bases left between them. CDR3 in DNA: TGTGCCAGCAGCCAATTAACAGGGAATCAGCCCCAGCATTTT. Amino acid sequence: CASSQLTGNQPQHF.

J is TRBJ1-2 and V is TRBV29-1; D ambiguous. From germline, CDR1 is SQVTM and CDR2 ANQGSEA. Trimming removed 4 bases at V and 1 base at J, with 4 bases between. The CDR3 totals 11 residues. CDR3 protein: CSVAVNYGYTF. The CDR3 region has the DNA TGCAGCGTTGCAGTTAACTATGGCTACACCTTC.

CDR3 sequence reads: CASSQVAGLGETQYF. The DNA of the CDR3 is TGCGCCAGCAGCCAAGTGGCAGGGCTGGGAGAGACCCAGTACTTC. This chain links TRBV4-1 with TRBJ2-5; tentatively, D is TRBD1 (5 bases). The length of the CDR3 is 15 residues. Trimming took off 1 base at V and 4 bases at J, with 13 bases between the two ends. Germline V lookup: CDR1 MGHRA, CDR2 YSYEKL.